The 30 T cell receptor beta chains presented below share a single source sample, sequenced in a study of neurological immune-mediated disorders (dated by TCRdb to the late 2010s). Libraries were constructed by 5' RACE. Sequenced using an Illumina HiSeq 2500. TCRdb applied fastp at Q25 and MiXCR to the public reads, then kept only in-frame beta chains. A single entry per CDR3 protein holds the most common genes and DNA from its merged rows. This sample holds roughly 24,000 distinct CDR3 sequences; approximately 13% were observed only once. Roughly 14% of the sample comes from the top ten. The sequenced sample consisted of PBMCs. Receptors were obtained from a woman in her sixties with HTLV-1-associated myelopathy (HAM/TSP).

The genes are TRBV18 and TRBJ2-5; TRBD2 aligns across 8 bases. The V and J ends lost 3 bases and 4 bases, in that order; junction bases with no gene match: 10. This CDR3 contains 16 residues. Germline V gives CDR1 KGHSH, CDR2 LQKENI. The CDR3 spells CASSPRTSSGGETQYF. Written as DNA, the CDR3 is TGTGCCAGCTCACCGCGGACTAGCAGCGGGGGAGAGACCCAGTACTTC.

This clonotype has a count of ten or more. The genes are TRBV9 and TRBJ2-1, with D perhaps TRBD2 (8 bases). Trimming removed 3 bases at V and 5 bases at J, with 18 bases between. In germline, CDR1 is SGDLS, CDR2 YYNGEE. The CDR3 is 16 amino acids. The CDR3 DNA reads as TGTGCCAGCAGCGGAACAGGGGCGGGAGGAGACAATGAGCAGTTCTTC. This translates into CASSGTGAGGDNEQFF.

On this clonotype: The germline gene is not matched at one end of the junction; a read error may be the cause. The V call is TRBV19, the J call TRBJ1-1; D not certain. This CDR3 has 15 residues. CDR1 and CDR2 (germline): LNHDA, SQIVND (reference sequence). CDR3 protein: CASRIGGHQNTEAFF. The CDR3 DNA is TGTGCCAGTCGTATTGGTGGGCACCAGAACACTGAAGCTTTCTTT.

J is TRBJ2-1 and V is TRBV5-1; 9 nucleotides align to TRBD1. CDR1 and CDR2 (germline): SGHRS, YFSETQ. V dropped 4 bases and J dropped 3; count of bases not matched to a gene: 5. The CDR3 is 15 amino acids. The CDR3 loop reads CASSATGGNYNEQFF. DNA of the CDR3: TGCGCCAGCAGCGCGACAGGGGGTAACTACAATGAGCAGTTCTTC.

This clonotype was picked up many times. V and J are TRBV5-1 and TRBJ1-5, with D perhaps matching TRBD1 (5 bases). CDR3 length equals 15 residues. The germline gives CDR1 SGHRS, CDR2 YFSETQ. Trimming pared 0 bases from V and 6 bases from J, leaving 13 bases between. CDR3 DNA sequence: TGCGCCAGCAGCTTGGATACGGGGCGCAGTCAGCCCCAGCATTTT. It translates to CASSLDTGRSQPQHF.

In its sample, this clonotype was seen many times. The CDR3 DNA reads TGCGCCAGCAGCTTGGAGACAGGGGGAAATTCACCCCTCCACTTT. It translates to CASSLETGGNSPLHF. The chain combines TRBV5-1 with TRBJ1-6; 9 positions match TRBD1. This CDR3 contains 15 residues. The germline V gene has CDR1 SGHRS and CDR2 YFSETQ. J was trimmed by 7 bases and V by 0 bases; bases with no gene match: 2. Looking up the rest from reference TRBV5-1 and TRBJ1-6 gives the full variable domain: KAGVTQTPRYLIKTRGQQVTLSCSPISGHRSVSWYQQTPGQGLQFLFEYFSETQRNKGNFPGRFSGRQFSNSRSEMNVSTLELGDSALYLCASSLETGGNSPLHFGNGTRLTVT.

The sample holds a few counts of this clonotype. The J gene is TRBJ2-1, the V gene TRBV5-4; D might be TRBD1 (6 bases). V dropped 7 bases and J dropped 5 bases, with 13 bases sitting between them. This CDR3 spans 13 amino acids. The germline CDR1 and CDR2 sequences are SGHNT and YYREEE (reference sequence). The CDR3 nucleotides read TGTGCCAGCCGCAAGGACAGCCACAATGAGCAGTTCTTC. Translated, it gives CASRKDSHNEQFF.

A word on this clonotype: This may come from a read error, since a much larger clone is one base off. The chain uses TRBV5-5 and TRBJ2-1; 7 bases agree with TRBD1. Germline loops: CDR1 SGHKS, CDR2 YYEKEE (reference sequence). The CDR3 extends over 14 amino acids. The CDR3 loop is CAISPLTGIHEQFF. The CDR3 DNA follows: TGTGCCATCAGCCCACTGACAGGGATCCATGAGCAGTTCTTC.

This clonotype showed up many times. J is TRBJ2-7 and V is TRBV20-1, with 9 positions matching TRBD2. CDR1 is DFQATT, CDR2 SNEGSKA, per germline (reference sequence). The CDR3 sequence is 17 residues long. Trimming removed 0 bases from V and 1 base from J; junction bases left unmatched: 10. For the CDR3, the DNA is TGCAGTGCTAGAGACCCTCGTGGGACTAGCAAATCCTACGAGCAGTACTTC. Protein product: CSARDPRGTSKSYEQYF.

This clonotype was recorded many times. The chain couples TRBV21-1 to TRBJ2-7; the table's D gene call, TRBD1, was not cross checked with the DNA. TRBV21-1 is a pseudogene locus. This CDR3 is 15 amino acids long. In DNA form, the CDR3 reads TGTGCCAGCAGCAAAGTGAAAGGGGTCTCCTACGAGCAGTACTTC. This codes for CASSKVKGVSYEQYF.

The sample holds many counts of this clonotype. The rearrangement joins TRBV5-6 to TRBJ2-7, with D possibly matching TRBD2 (6 bases). Germline V gives CDR1 SGHDT, CDR2 YYEEEE. Trimming removed 0 bases from V and 0 bases from J, with 13 bases in between. The CDR3 covers 16 residues. DNA of the CDR3: TGTGCCAGCAGCTTGGGGGGGGAAGTGGCCTCCTACGAGCAGTACTTC. Encoded protein: CASSLGGEVASYEQYF.

This clonotype was seen a few times. The rearrangement joins TRBV19 to TRBJ2-2; no reliable D call. There are 16 residues in the CDR3. Trimming took off 1 base at V and 4 bases at J, with 13 bases between the two ends. The germline CDR1 and CDR2 sequences are LNHDA and SQIVND (reference sequence). This CDR3 is CASSIVGTGGTGELFF. DNA for the CDR3: TGTGCCAGTAGTATAGTTGGCACCGGCGGCACCGGGGAGCTGTTTTTT.

This clonotype was found many times. The V call is TRBV11-2, the J call TRBJ2-1; D is unresolved. This CDR3 is built from 13 residues. The germline V gene encodes CDR1 SGHAT and CDR2 FQNNGV. The V end was cut by 3 bases, the J end by 5 bases, with 8 bases between. Here the CDR3 reads CASSFGRNNEQFF. For the CDR3, the DNA is TGTGCCAGCAGCTTTGGACGGAACAATGAGCAGTTCTTC.

The sample holds many counts of this clonotype. The J gene is TRBJ2-3, the V gene TRBV1; the listed D gene, TRBD2, was not tested against the DNA. TRBV1 has pseudogene status. The CDR3 runs 17 residues. The CDR3 nucleotides are TGCACCAGCAGCCAAGATGTAGCGGGAGTCTCTAGGGATACGCAGTATTTT. Residues: CTSSQDVAGVSRDTQYF.

This clonotype was recorded at least ten times. The J gene is TRBJ2-7, the V gene TRBV7-2; 7 bases are a match to TRBD1. V shed 5 bases and J 1 base; nucleotides not matched to a gene: 5. This CDR3 spans 14 amino acids. CDR1 is SGHTA and CDR2 is FQGNSA in the germline V gene. CDR3 region: CASSTTGISYEQYF. The CDR3 bases are TGTGCCAGCAGCACGACAGGGATTTCCTACGAGCAGTACTTC.

This clonotype was observed at least ten times. V gene TRBV20-1 combines with J gene TRBJ1-1, with D hard to call. Germline assignment: CDR1 DFQATT and CDR2 SNEGSKA (reference sequence). V was cut by 3 bases and J by 0 bases, with 8 bases left in between. This CDR3 contains 13 residues. CDR3 DNA sequence: TGCAGTGCTAGGGAGGGATTGAACACTGAAGCTTTCTTT. Its translation: CSAREGLNTEAFF.

In this sample, this clonotype turned up many times. This sequence joins TRBV12-3 or TRBV12-4 and TRBJ2-7; 7 bases map to TRBD1. Germline trimming cut 3 bases from V and 5 bases from J; bases unmatched to any gene: 7. The CDR3 sequence is 14 residues long. The CDR3 sequence: CASSLGQGVHEQYF. In nucleotides, the CDR3 is TGTGCCAGCAGTTTGGGTCAGGGGGTCCACGAGCAGTACTTC.

There are many counts of this clonotype. The chain is built from TRBV7-2 and TRBJ2-1; no clear D. This CDR3 has 11 amino acids. CDR1 and CDR2 from the germline V gene are SGHTA and FQGNSA. Trimming pared 1 base from V and 9 bases from J, leaving 4 bases between. CDR3 amino acids: CASSLVAEQFF. In nucleotides, the CDR3 is TGTGCCAGCAGCTTAGTCGCTGAGCAGTTCTTC.

To note about this clonotype: Because the CDR3's place on the DNA is in doubt, the DNA is left out and the CDR3 is given as listed by TCRdb. The chain couples TRBV5-1 to TRBJ2-1; the table gives TRBD2 as D, unverified against the DNA. Per germline, CDR1 SGHRS and CDR2 YFSETQ. Inclusive of both ends, the CDR3 amounts to 19 amino acids. CDR3 amino acids: CASSFYICSARLVYNEQFF.

The chain joins TRBV20-1 to TRBJ1-1; 7 nucleotides agree with TRBD1. Germline values: CDR1 DFQATT, CDR2 SNEGSKA (reference sequence). This CDR3 is built from 13 residues. The ends lost 8 bases at V and 0 bases at J; junction bases unmatched: 6. The CDR3 bases are TGCAGTCCACAACAGGGGCTGAACACTGAAGCTTTCTTT. As protein: CSPQQGLNTEAFF.

The chain has TRBV20-1 and TRBJ1-2, with unresolved D. Germline V gives CDR1 DFQATT, CDR2 SNEGSKA (reference sequence). CDR3 length: 14 residues. V was cut by 1 base and J by 0 bases, with 9 bases left in between. This chain's CDR3 is CSARGSPSNYGYTF. The CDR3, as DNA: TGCAGTGCTAGAGGTTCACCCTCTAACTATGGCTACACCTTC.

Ten or more counts support this clonotype. The V call is TRBV20-1, the J call TRBJ2-1; 11 bases are a match to TRBD2. Germline CDR1 is DFQATT and CDR2 is SNEGSKA (reference sequence). This CDR3 contains 16 residues. Trimming cost V 3 bases and J 3 bases; bases outside gene matches: 7. CDR3 region: CSASALGTSGYNEQFF. The CDR3 region has the DNA TGCAGTGCTAGTGCTCTCGGGACTAGCGGCTACAATGAGCAGTTCTTC.

The rearrangement uses TRBV20-1 and TRBJ2-3; a possible D gene is TRBD2 (6 bases). The germline V gene encodes CDR1 DFQATT and CDR2 SNEGSKA (reference sequence). V was cut by 4 bases and J by 3 bases, with 17 bases left in between. This CDR3 has 15 residues. The CDR3 region has the DNA TGCAGTGCTATAGTTCAAGCGGGTCGAACAGATACGCAGTATTTT. It codes for CSAIVQAGRTDTQYF.

V usage is TRBV20-1 and J usage is TRBJ2-2; D gene ambiguous. V lost 3 bases to trimming and J lost 5 bases, with 4 bases between them. This CDR3 is built from 11 residues. Per germline, CDR1 DFQATT and CDR2 SNEGSKA (reference sequence). CDR3 residues: CSARKTGELFF. In nucleotides, the CDR3 is TGCAGTGCTAGGAAGACCGGGGAGCTGTTTTTT.

This clonotype occurred many times. For the CDR3, the DNA is TGTGCCAGCAGCGGGCTGGGGATTGAGCAGTTCTTC. This gives the protein CASSGLGIEQFF. The rearrangement joins TRBV9 to TRBJ2-1, with D uncertain. Looked up from germline, CDR1 is SGDLS and CDR2 is YYNGEE. This CDR3 has 12 amino acids. V was cut by 3 bases and J by 9 bases, with 10 bases left in between.

The count of this clonotype is one. The gene calls are TRBV20-1 and TRBJ2-2; tentatively, D is TRBD1 (6 bases). CDR1 is DFQATT and CDR2 is SNEGSKA in the germline V gene (reference sequence). V dropped 0 bases and J dropped 6 bases, with 14 bases sitting between them. The CDR3 totals 15 residues. The CDR3 region has the DNA TGCAGTGCTAGAGATCCCAGGGGATGGGCCGGGGAGCTGTTTTTT. It encodes CSARDPRGWAGELFF.

This clonotype was picked up many times. The chain recombines TRBV20-1 with TRBJ2-6; no firm D call. The CDR3 sequence is 15 residues long. The V and J ends lost 1 base and 0 bases respectively, with 7 bases between them. CDR1 and CDR2 from the germline V gene are DFQATT and SNEGSKA (reference sequence). The CDR3 is CSARAVNSGANVLTF. CDR3 sequence (DNA): TGCAGTGCTAGAGCCGTCAACTCTGGGGCCAACGTCCTGACTTTC.

Many counts were recorded for this clonotype. The chain joins TRBV20-1 to TRBJ2-1, with a tentative D call TRBD2 (5 bases). V lost 0 bases and J 3 bases, leaving 9 bases between the germline ends. The germline V gene encodes CDR1 DFQATT and CDR2 SNEGSKA (reference sequence). The CDR3 consists of 14 residues. The CDR3 DNA reads TGCAGTGCTAGAGAGGTGGGAGTCTACAATGAGCAGTTCTTC. Translation: CSAREVGVYNEQFF.

The sample holds many counts of this clonotype. The chain uses TRBV5-1 and TRBJ2-7, with 8 bases that match TRBD1. The CDR3 contains 12 residues. CDR1 SGHRS and CDR2 YFSETQ come from the germline V gene. V shed 4 bases and J 6 bases; nucleotides not matched to a gene: 3. The CDR3 sequence is CASSAQGVEQYF. CDR3 nucleotides: TGCGCCAGCAGCGCACAGGGGGTCGAGCAGTACTTC. The whole variable domain, filled in from reference TRBV5-1 and TRBJ2-7, reads KAGVTQTPRYLIKTRGQQVTLSCSPISGHRSVSWYQQTPGQGLQFLFEYFSETQRNKGNFPGRFSGRQFSNSRSEMNVSTLELGDSALYLCASSAQGVEQYFGPGTRLTVT.

This clonotype was seen ten or more times. This chain uses TRBV14 with TRBJ2-5, with D possibly being TRBD2 (7 bases). Germline loops: CDR1 SGHDN, CDR2 FVKESK. The V and J ends lost 4 bases and 5 bases respectively, with 14 bases between them. The CDR3 covers 14 residues. The CDR3 DNA follows: TGTGCCAGCAGCCTAGGGGGGGCCCTGGAGACCCAGTACTTC. Translated: CASSLGGALETQYF.